Following are 12 T cell receptor beta chains from one sample sequenced in a study of blood T cell repertoires in COVID-19. This table comes from immunoSEQ multiplex PCR, and its TCRdb copy is limited to in-frame clones, with some not included. The data contain about 340,000 clones, 85% to 90% of them singletons. The sequencing input was peripheral blood. These receptors were collected from a woman aged 45-60 years with COVID-19, enrolled during active disease.

The gene calls are TRBV5-4 and TRBJ2-2, with D possibly being TRBD2 (5 bases). CDR3 length equals 14 residues. The ends were cut back, 4 bases at V and 5 bases at J, with 12 bases in the middle. From germline, CDR1 is SGHNT and CDR2 YYREEE (reference sequence). CDR3 coding DNA: TGTGCCAGCAGCCCGGACTTGGTAACCGGGGAGCTGTTTTTT. Protein: CASSPDLVTGELFF.

This clone was counted only a few times. J is TRBJ2-7 and V is TRBV6-5, with a possible D match to TRBD1 (6 bases). The germline V gene encodes CDR1 MNHEY and CDR2 SVGAGI. The CDR3 has 15 amino acids. The germline V and J ends were trimmed by 6 bases and 6 bases, with 21 bases remaining between them. As DNA, the CDR3 is TGTGCCAGCAGATTTTACCGGGACACCGTTCGCGAGCAGTACTTC. This codes for CASRFYRDTVREQYF.

This rearrangement joins TRBV2 to TRBJ2-7; maybe TRBD1 (5 bases). The CDR3 has 14 residues. From germline, CDR1 is SNHLY and CDR2 FYNNEI. Trimming pared 6 bases from V and 1 base from J, leaving 13 bases between. The CDR3 reads CASRDSVQSYEQYF. The CDR3 nucleotides are TGTGCCAGCAGAGACAGTGTACAATCCTACGAGCAGTACTTC.

The gene calls are TRBV18 and TRBJ1-1, with D possibly being TRBD1 (5 bases). Germline CDR1 and CDR2: KGHSH and LQKENI. Trimming shortened V by 1 base and J by 1 base, and 10 bases separated the two germline ends. This CDR3 is 15 amino acids long. CDR3 region: CASSPLDTANTEAFF. The CDR3 DNA reads TGTGCCAGCTCACCACTGGACACCGCGAACACTGAAGCTTTCTTT.

In regard to this clone: Other DNA sequences of this sample code for an identical CDR3. This rearrangement joins TRBV7-2 to TRBJ1-5, with unresolved D. This CDR3 is 13 amino acids long. V was clipped by 1 base and J by 4 bases, with 5 bases between them. Looked up from germline, CDR1 is SGHTA and CDR2 is FQGNSA. The CDR3 loop is CASSLGQNQPQHF. In nucleotides, the CDR3 is TGTGCCAGCAGCTTAGGACAAAATCAGCCCCAGCATTTT.

This chain links TRBV6-5 with TRBJ1-1; 9 bases line up with TRBD1. V lost 6 bases to trimming and J lost 7 bases; unmatched junction nucleotides: 3. The CDR3 length is 12 residues. Per the germline V gene, CDR1 is MNHEY and CDR2 is SVGAGI. The CDR3 spells CASRDRGLEAFF. As DNA, the CDR3 is TGTGCCAGCAGGGACAGGGGACTTGAAGCTTTCTTT.

The V gene is TRBV14, the J gene TRBJ2-7; D might be TRBD2 (6 bases). The CDR3 is 14 residues long. Germline V gene sequence: CDR1 SGHDN, CDR2 FVKESK. V was clipped by 3 bases and J by 6 bases, with 15 bases between them. Written as DNA, the CDR3 is TGTGCCAGCAGCCATAATAGGAGGGGCGCCGAGCAGTACTTC. It codes for CASSHNRRGAEQYF.

This clone was recorded once. V is TRBV25-1 and J is TRBJ2-1, with D hard to call. CDR3 length: 15 residues. CDR1 and CDR2 from the germline V gene are MGHDK and SYGVNS. Trimming cost V 8 bases and J 4 bases, with 18 bases left between them. This chain's CDR3 is CASYNRQVSYNEQFF. In nucleotides, the CDR3 is TGTGCCAGCTACAACCGGCAGGTATCTTACAATGAGCAGTTCTTC.

V is TRBV12-3 or TRBV12-4 and J is TRBJ2-7; TRBD1 matches at 9 bases. Trimming removed 6 bases from V and 7 bases from J; junction bases left unmatched: 7. The CDR3 covers 13 residues. This CDR3 reads CASSLMGQGEQYF. CDR3 coding DNA: TGTGCCAGCAGCCTTATGGGACAGGGAGAGCAGTACTTC.

The CDR3 spells CASSTGLAVVTINEQFF. The CDR3 DNA sequence: TGCGCCAGCAGCACCGGACTAGCGGTCGTAACGATCAATGAGCAGTTCTTC. The chain has TRBV5-1 and TRBJ2-1, with TRBD2 matching 10 bases. Germline V lookup: CDR1 SGHRS, CDR2 YFSETQ. CDR3 length: 17 amino acids. The J segment lost 6 bases and the V segment lost 4 bases, leaving 13 bases of the junction unmatched.

CDR3 sequence: CASSRGQGPYGYTF. The CDR3 region has the DNA TGTGCCAGCAGCAGAGGACAGGGACCATATGGCTACACCTTC. The chain links TRBV14 to TRBJ1-2, with 8 bases lining up with TRBD1. V shed 5 bases, J shed 5 bases, and the junction held 7 bases outside the gene matches. Germline CDR1 SGHDN, CDR2 FVKESK. The CDR3 runs 14 residues.

This clone was recorded a few times. J is TRBJ2-1 and V is TRBV6-4, with 10 bases that match TRBD1. After removal of 5 bases from V and 7 bases from J, the junction contained 5 bases not matched to a gene. The CDR3 has 14 residues. Germline CDR1 is MRHNA and CDR2 is SNTAGT. The DNA for the CDR3 is TGTGCCAGCAGTCCGGGACAGGGGTGGAATGAGCAGTTCTTC. Protein: CASSPGQGWNEQFF.